This section outlines one T cell receptor beta chain sequence together with its context. Per germline, CDR1 SGHNT and CDR2 YENEEA. This CDR3 has 15 amino acids. The germline V and J ends were trimmed by 5 bases and 7 bases, with 19 bases remaining between them. This entry is derived from a study of OX40 agonist ivuxolimab in advanced cancers. The wider study: Past anti-PD-1, anti-PD-L1 or anti-CTLA-4 therapy was accepted, and 35% to 45% had received some.

Produced via immunoSEQ multiplex PCR; TCRdb's table is partial and in-frame only. Of tens of thousands of clones listed, about nine tenths are singletons. The TCR originated in an adult with an advanced solid tumor such as melanoma, head and neck, liver or kidney cancer. The specimen comprised CD4+ or CD8+ T cells sorted from blood, sampled in a trial of the OX40 agonist ivuxolimab. This chain joins TRBV11-3 and TRBJ2-3; either TRBD1 or TRBD2 may fit D (8 bases each). The CDR3 loop reads CASSPRGREENTQYF. The CDR3 DNA follows: TGTGCCAGCAGCCCCAGGGGGCGGGAGGAAAATACGCAGTATTTT.